What follows describes a single TCR beta chain. Germline values: CDR1 MGHDK, CDR2 SYGVNS. Between the trimmed V and J ends, which lost 6 bases and 1 base, there was a span of 22 bases. This CDR3 contains 17 residues. The entry originates in a study of CD8+CD57+ T cells in acquired aplastic anemia. The patients chosen for sequencing had shown expansion of CD8+CD57+ cells (detected by flow cytometry). Profiling of TCR beta VDJ combinations and CDR3 sequences used genomic DNA as template. MiXCR, run by TCRdb on the reads, gives a single entry per CDR3 protein. The data contain approximately 150,000 distinct CDR3 sequences, around 75% of them seen just once; the ten biggest clones take up roughly half.

The source of this sequence is a human donor with aplastic anemia. The genes are TRBV25-1 and TRBJ2-7, with D perhaps matching TRBD1 (5 bases). The sample consisted of sorted CD4+, CD8+, or CD8+CD57+ T cells (not recorded which) from PBMCs. In DNA form, the CDR3 reads TGTGCCAGCAGCTTAGATGGGCAGGGTTATTTGTCCTACGAGCAGTACTTC. Its protein product is CASSLDGQGYLSYEQYF.